This T cell receptor (beta chain) was profiled in a study of T cell responses to AZD1222 COVID-19 vaccine. For the study at large: Analyses pooled second doses at about 4 or about 12 weeks. Broader study findings: Once two AZD1222 doses were given, Spike-specific TCR breadth and depth went up.

Of note for this clone: Its antigen is undetermined.

Germline V gene sequence: CDR1 LNHDA, CDR2 SQIVND (reference sequence). Between the trimmed V and J ends, which lost 0 bases and 1 base, there was a span of 13 bases. The CDR3 loop spans 17 amino acids. The protocol was immunoSEQ multiplex PCR, while the TCRdb copy is restricted to in-frame clones and leaves out a portion. The data contain about 130,000 clones, 90% to 95% of them singletons. This sequence was found in an adult in good health. Sequenced material: peripheral blood, taken on day 0 of AZD1222 vaccination. The V call is TRBV19, the J call TRBJ2-1; D perhaps matches TRBD2 (5 bases). The CDR3, as DNA: TGTGCCAGTAGTATAGACCTGGTAGCGCTTTCCTACAATGAGCAGTTCTTC. It codes for CASSIDLVALSYNEQFF. The entire variable domain, with the rest obtained from reference TRBV19 and TRBJ2-1, is as follows: DGGITQSPKYLFRKEGQNVTLSCEQNLNHDAMYWYRQDPGQGLRLIYYSQIVNDFQKGDIAEGYSVSREKKESFPLTVTSAQKNPTAFYLCASSIDLVALSYNEQFFGPGTRLTVL.